Listed below are T cell receptor beta chains from one sample, sequenced in a study of T cell changes during pregnancy in multiple sclerosis. Libraries were prepared by immunoSEQ multiplex PCR; TCRdb keeps only in-frame clonotypes and omits some of them. The table records around 100,000 clones, approximately 90% of them present only once. Sequenced material: peripheral blood, taken in the third trimester of pregnancy. Every receptor here comes from a female donor with multiple sclerosis, enrolled in a pregnancy study. The conserved cysteine and the conserved F or W are not part of the CDR3 here.

len: 11
v_gene: TRBV5-1
CDR3aa: ASTRASSYEQY

len: 12
v_gene: TRBV6-1
CDR3aa: ASRPSGTNNEQF

len: 13
v_gene: TRBV7-9
CDR3aa: ASSPPGQGHSPLH

len: 12
v_gene: TRBV28
CDR3aa: ASSLSGYYNEQF

len: 13
v_gene: TRBV6-5
CDR3aa: ASSYNRGDTGELF

len: 12
v_gene: TRBV10-3
CDR3aa: AISLGQGDYEQY

len: 13
v_gene: TRBV29-1
CDR3aa: SVDPGGPGNTEAF

len: 12
v_gene: TRBV5-1
CDR3aa: ASSLDGTGYEQY

len: 12
v_gene: TRBV4-2
CDR3aa: ASSQELRNTEAF

len: 9
v_gene: TRBV6-1
CDR3aa: ASLEGAEQY

len: 12
v_gene: TRBV5-6
CDR3aa: ASSFGRLASEQY

len: 11
v_gene: TRBV2
CDR3aa: ASSRGGQQPQH

len: 11
v_gene: TRBV7-9
CDR3aa: ASSRGSSYEQY